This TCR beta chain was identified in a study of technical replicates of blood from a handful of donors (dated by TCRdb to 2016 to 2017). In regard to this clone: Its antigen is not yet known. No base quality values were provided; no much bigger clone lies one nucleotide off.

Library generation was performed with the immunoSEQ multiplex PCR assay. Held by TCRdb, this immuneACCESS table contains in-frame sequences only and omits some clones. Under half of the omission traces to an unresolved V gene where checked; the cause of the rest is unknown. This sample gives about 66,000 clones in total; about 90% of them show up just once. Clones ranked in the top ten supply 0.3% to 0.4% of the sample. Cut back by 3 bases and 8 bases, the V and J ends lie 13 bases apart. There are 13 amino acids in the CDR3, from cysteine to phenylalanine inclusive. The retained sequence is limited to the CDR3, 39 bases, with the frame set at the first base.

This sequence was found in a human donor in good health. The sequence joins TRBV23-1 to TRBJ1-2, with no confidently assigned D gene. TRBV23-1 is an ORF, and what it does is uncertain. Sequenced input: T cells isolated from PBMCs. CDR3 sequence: CASSHRSGKGYTF. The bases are TGCGCCAGCAGTCATCGGTCAGGAAAAGGCTACACCTTC.